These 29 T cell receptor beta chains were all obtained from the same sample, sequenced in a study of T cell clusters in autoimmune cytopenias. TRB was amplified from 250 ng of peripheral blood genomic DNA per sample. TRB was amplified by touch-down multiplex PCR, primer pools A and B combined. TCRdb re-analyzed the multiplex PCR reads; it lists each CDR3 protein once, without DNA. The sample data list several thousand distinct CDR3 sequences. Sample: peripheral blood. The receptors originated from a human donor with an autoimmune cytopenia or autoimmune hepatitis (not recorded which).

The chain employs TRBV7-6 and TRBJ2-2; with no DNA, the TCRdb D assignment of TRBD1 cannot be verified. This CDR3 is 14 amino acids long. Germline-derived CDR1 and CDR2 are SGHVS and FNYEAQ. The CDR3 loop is CASSDAGGSGELFF. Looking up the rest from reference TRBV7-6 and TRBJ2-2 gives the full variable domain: GAGVSQSPRYKVTKRGQDVALRCDPISGHVSLYWYRQALGQGPEFLTYFNYEAQQDKSGLPNDRFSAERPEGSISTLTIQRTEQRDSAMYRCASSDAGGSGELFFGEGSRLTVL.

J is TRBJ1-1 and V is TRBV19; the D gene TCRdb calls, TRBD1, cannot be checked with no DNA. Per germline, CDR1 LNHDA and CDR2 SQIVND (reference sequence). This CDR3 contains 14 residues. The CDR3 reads CASSIVAGGSRAFF.

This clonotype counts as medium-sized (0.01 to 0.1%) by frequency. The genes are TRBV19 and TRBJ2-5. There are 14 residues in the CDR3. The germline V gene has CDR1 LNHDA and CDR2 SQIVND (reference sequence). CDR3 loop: CASRNGPNQETQYF.

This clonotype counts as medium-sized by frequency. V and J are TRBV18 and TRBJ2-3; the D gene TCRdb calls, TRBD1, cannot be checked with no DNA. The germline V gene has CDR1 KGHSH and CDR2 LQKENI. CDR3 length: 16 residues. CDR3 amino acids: CASSHRAETSGGTQYF.

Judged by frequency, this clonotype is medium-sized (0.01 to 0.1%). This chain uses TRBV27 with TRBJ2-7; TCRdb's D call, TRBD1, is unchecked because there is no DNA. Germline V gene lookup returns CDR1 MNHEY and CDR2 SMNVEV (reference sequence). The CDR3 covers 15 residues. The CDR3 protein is CASSSMGTGSYEQYF.

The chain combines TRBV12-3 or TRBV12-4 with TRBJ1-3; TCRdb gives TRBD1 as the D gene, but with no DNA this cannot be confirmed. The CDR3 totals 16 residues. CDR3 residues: CASSYPRGTGGNTIYF.

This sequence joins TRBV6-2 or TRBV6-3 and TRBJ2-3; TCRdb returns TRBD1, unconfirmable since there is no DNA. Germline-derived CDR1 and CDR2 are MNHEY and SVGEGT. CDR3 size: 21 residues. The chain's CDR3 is CASSHKTGGSSGGLRGYTQYF.

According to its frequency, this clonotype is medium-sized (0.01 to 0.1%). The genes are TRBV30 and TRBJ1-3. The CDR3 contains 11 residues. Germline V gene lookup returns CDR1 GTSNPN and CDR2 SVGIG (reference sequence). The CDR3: CALEHGDTIYF.

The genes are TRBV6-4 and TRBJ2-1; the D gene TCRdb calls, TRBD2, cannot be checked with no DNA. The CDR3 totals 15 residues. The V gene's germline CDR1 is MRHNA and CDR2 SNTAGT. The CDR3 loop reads CASSDSWALGNEQFF.

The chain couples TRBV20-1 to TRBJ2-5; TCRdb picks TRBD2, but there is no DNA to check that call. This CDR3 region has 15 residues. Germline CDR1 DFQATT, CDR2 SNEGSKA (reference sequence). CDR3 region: CSASAPSGGGETQYF.

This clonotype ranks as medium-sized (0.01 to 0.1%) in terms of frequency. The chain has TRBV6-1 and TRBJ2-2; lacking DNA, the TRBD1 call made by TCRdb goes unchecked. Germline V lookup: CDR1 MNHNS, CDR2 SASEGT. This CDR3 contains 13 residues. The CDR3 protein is CASRPRGTGELFF.

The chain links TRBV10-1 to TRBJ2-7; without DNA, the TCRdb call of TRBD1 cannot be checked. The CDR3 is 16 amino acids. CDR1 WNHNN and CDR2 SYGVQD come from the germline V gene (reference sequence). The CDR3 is CASSESRGQGPYEQYF.

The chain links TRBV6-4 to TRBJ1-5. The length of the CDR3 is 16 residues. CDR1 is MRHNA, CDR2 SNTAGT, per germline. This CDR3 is CASRQVGLVLGPPQHF.

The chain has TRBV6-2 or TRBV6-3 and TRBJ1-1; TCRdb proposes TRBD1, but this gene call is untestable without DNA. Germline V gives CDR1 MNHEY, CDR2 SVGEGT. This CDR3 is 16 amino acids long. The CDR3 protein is CASSYLFGQANTEAFF.

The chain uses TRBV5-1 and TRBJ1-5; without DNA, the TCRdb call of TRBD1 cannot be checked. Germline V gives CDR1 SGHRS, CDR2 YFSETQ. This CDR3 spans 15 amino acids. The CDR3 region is CASSPYPEGNQPQHF. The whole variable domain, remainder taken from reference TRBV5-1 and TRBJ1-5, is KAGVTQTPRYLIKTRGQQVTLSCSPISGHRSVSWYQQTPGQGLQFLFEYFSETQRNKGNFPGRFSGRQFSNSRSEMNVSTLELGDSALYLCASSPYPEGNQPQHFGDGTRLSIL.

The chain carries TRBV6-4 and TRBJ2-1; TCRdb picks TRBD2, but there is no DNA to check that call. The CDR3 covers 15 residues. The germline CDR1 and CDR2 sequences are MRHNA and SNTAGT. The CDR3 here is CATSTGSGGVHEQFF.

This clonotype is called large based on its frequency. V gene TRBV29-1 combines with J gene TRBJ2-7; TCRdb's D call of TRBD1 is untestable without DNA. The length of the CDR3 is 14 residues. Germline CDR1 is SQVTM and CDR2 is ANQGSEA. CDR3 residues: CSVARDRNTYEQYF.

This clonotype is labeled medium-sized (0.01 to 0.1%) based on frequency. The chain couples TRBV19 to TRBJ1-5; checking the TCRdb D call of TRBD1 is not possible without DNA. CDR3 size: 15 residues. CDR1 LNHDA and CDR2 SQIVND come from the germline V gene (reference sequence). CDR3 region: CASRYSDRNNQPQHF.

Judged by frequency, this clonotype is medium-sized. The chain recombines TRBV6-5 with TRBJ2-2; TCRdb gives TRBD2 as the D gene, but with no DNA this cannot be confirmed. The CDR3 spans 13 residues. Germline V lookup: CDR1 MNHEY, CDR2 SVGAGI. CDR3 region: CASRTSHTGELFF.

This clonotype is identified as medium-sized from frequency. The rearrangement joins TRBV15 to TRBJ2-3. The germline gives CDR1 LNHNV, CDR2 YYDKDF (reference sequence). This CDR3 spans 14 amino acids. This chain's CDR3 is CATSRGGFGATQYF.

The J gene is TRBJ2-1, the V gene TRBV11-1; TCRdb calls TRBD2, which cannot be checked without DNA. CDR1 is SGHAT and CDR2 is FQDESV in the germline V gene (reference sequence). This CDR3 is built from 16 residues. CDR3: CASSLGSSGGSNEQFF.

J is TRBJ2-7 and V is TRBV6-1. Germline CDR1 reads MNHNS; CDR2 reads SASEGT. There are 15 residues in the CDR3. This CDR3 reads CASSLNSGGLYEQYF.

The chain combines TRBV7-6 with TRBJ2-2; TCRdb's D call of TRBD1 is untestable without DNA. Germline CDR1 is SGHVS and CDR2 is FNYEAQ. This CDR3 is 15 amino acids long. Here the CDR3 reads CASSETGASFGELFF.

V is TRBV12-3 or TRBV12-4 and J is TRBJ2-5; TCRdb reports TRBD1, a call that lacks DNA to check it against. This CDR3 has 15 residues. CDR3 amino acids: CASTRGPNRGETQYF.

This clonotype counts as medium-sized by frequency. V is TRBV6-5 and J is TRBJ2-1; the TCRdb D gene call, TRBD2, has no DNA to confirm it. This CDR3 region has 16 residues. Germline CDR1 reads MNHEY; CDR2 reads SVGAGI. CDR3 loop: CASSRTRAYSYNEQFF.

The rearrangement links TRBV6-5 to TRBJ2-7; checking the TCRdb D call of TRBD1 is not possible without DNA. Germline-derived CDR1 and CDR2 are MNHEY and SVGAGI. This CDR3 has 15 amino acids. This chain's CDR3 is CASSSAGAKEYEQYF.

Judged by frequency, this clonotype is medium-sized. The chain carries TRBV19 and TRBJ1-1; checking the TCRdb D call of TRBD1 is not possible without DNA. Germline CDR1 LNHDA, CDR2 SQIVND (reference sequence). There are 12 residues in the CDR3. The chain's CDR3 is CASGDSDTEAFF. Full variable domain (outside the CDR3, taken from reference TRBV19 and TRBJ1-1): DGGITQSPKYLFRKEGQNVTLSCEQNLNHDAMYWYRQDPGQGLRLIYYSQIVNDFQKGDIAEGYSVSREKKESFPLTVTSAQKNPTAFYLCASGDSDTEAFFGQGTRLTVV.

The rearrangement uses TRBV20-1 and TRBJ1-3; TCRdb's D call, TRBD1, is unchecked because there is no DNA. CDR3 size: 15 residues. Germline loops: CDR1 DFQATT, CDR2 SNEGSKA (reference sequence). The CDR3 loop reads CSARLTGRGGNTIYF.

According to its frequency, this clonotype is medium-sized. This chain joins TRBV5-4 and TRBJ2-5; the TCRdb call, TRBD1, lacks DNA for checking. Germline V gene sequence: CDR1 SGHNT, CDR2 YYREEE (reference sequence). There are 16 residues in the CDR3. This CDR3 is CASSLQGQGRLGTQYF.